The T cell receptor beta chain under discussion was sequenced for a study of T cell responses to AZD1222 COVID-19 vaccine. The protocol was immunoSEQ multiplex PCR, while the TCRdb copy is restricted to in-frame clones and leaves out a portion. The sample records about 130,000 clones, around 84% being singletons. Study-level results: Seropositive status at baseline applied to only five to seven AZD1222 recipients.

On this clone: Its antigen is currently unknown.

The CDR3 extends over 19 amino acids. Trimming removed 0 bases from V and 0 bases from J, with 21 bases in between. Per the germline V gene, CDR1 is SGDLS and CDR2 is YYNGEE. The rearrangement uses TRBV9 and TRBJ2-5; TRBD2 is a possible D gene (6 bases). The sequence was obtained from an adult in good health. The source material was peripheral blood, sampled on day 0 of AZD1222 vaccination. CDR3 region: CASSVEGGAARPYQETQYF. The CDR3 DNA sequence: TGTGCCAGCAGCGTAGAGGGCGGGGCTGCCCGGCCGTACCAAGAGACCCAGTACTTC.